A selection of T cell receptor beta chains follows, all from one sample in a study of PD-1 blockade in classical Hodgkin lymphoma. Measured with immunoSEQ multiplex PCR; TCRdb has only the in-frame clones, and not every one. Seen here are tens of thousands of clones, roughly two thirds observed once, and the top ten hold roughly 15%. The specimen comprised peripheral blood mononuclear cells (PBMCs), sampled before the second cycle of nivolumab. The receptor source for this set is a human donor with classical Hodgkin lymphoma. Each CDR3 is given with its conserved first and last residue. A D gene is named only where the DNA matches it firmly. For some rows the clone size is stated as once, few or many, or as a class when expanded; others skip it.

size	J	V	D	DNA	CDR3
-	TRBJ1-5	TRBV4-1	-	TGCGCCAGCAGCCAAGTCCCAGAGCAGCCCCAGCATTTT	CASSQVPEQPQHF
-	TRBJ2-2	TRBV5-6	TRBD2	TGTGCCAGCAGCTTCACTAGCGGGGGGGCTGGCACCGGGGAGCTGTTTTTT	CASSFTSGGAGTGELFF
-	TRBJ2-2	TRBV7-3	-	TGTGCCAGCAGCTATAATAGAAACACCGGGGAGCTGTTTTTT	CASSYNRNTGELFF
-	TRBJ2-5	TRBV18	-	TGTGCCAGCTCACCAGGATCTTCAGGCCGGGAGACCCAGTACTTC	CASSPGSSGRETQYF
-	TRBJ2-3	TRBV10-1	TRBD2	TGCGCCAGCAGCCGGACTAGCGGGGCCGGCACAGATACGCAGTATTTT	CASSRTSGAGTDTQYF
-	TRBJ1-2	TRBV6-9	TRBD1	TGTGCCAGCAGCCGGACAGGTACCTCGGGATGGTATGGCTACACCTTC	CASSRTGTSGWYGYTF
-	TRBJ1-1	TRBV11-2	-	TGTGCCAGCAGCCTCGGGGCCTTGGGGGAAGCTTTCTTT	CASSLGALGEAFF
-	TRBJ2-2	TRBV5-6	-	TGTGCCAGCAGACGAGTCGCTGGGACCGGGGAGCTGTTTTTT	CASRRVAGTGELFF
few	TRBJ2-3	TRBV6-5	-	TGTGCCAGCAGTTATCAGGCCGGGACCACAGATACGCAGTATTTT	CASSYQAGTTDTQYF
-	TRBJ1-1	TRBV18	-	TGTGCCAGCTCACCACCGTCGGGACGGGAAGCTTTCTTT	CASSPPSGREAFF
once	TRBJ1-2	TRBV28	-	TGTGCCAGCAGTTTTCTGGCCCGGGGTGGCTACACCTTC	CASSFLARGGYTF
-	TRBJ1-2	TRBV4-1	-	TGCGCCAGCAGCCAAGAGGTGACAGGCGCCCTATATGGCTACACCTTC	CASSQEVTGALYGYTF
once	TRBJ1-1	TRBV6-4	-	TGTGCCAGCAGTGCCACAGGGAGAGGCACTGAAGCTTTCTTT	CASSATGRGTEAFF
-	TRBJ2-2	TRBV6-6	-	TGTGCCAGCAGTTACCAGGTCCGGGGCACCGGGGAGCTGTTTTTT	CASSYQVRGTGELFF
-	TRBJ2-2	TRBV9	-	TGTGCCAGCAATGTTCAGGGGAACACCGGGGAGCTGTTTTTT	CASNVQGNTGELFF
-	TRBJ1-4	TRBV6-5	-	TGTGCCAGCAGTTACTCGGGCCTGCTTAATGAAAAACTGTTTTTT	CASSYSGLLNEKLFF
-	TRBJ2-1	TRBV2	-	TGTGCCAGCAGTGCTAGCATCGGGAATGAGCAGTTCTTC	CASSASIGNEQFF
-	TRBJ1-6	TRBV2	-	TGTGCCAGCACTGAAGGGGGAGGTTCCTATAATTCACCCCTCCACTTT	CASTEGGGSYNSPLHF
many	TRBJ1-4	TRBV19	-	TGTGCCAGTAGTTCCGTTCATGGTGAAAAACTGTTTTTT	CASSSVHGEKLFF
-	TRBJ1-1	TRBV18	-	TGTGCCAGCTCACCAGCGGCCCAGCCTGATGAAGCTTTCTTT	CASSPAAQPDEAFF
-	TRBJ2-3	TRBV9	TRBD2	TGTGCCAGCAGCGTAGTGGCGGGGGGGCCAGATACGCAGTATTTT	CASSVVAGGPDTQYF
few	TRBJ1-2	TRBV28	TRBD1	TGTGCCAGCAGTTCGGACAGGGTGGCTAACTATGGCTACACCTTC	CASSSDRVANYGYTF
few	TRBJ1-2	TRBV10-3	-	TGTGCCATTTACGACAGAGGCTACACCTTC	CAIYDRGYTF
-	TRBJ1-2	TRBV19	TRBD1	TGTGCCAGTAGTCCCTCGACAGGGGGCTGGTATGGCTACACCTTC	CASSPSTGGWYGYTF
-	TRBJ1-3	TRBV6-5	-	TGTGCCAGCAGCCCAGACAGGTTCTCTGGAAACACCATATATTTT	CASSPDRFSGNTIYF
once	TRBJ1-5	TRBV10-3	-	TGTGCCATCAGCGGGGGGCATGGCAATCAGCCCCAGCATTTT	CAISGGHGNQPQHF
-	TRBJ2-2	TRBV7-9	TRBD1	TGTGCCAGCAGCGCCGGGACAGCGAACACCGGGGAGCTGTTTTTT	CASSAGTANTGELFF
-	TRBJ2-1	TRBV5-1	TRBD1	TGCGCCAGCAGCTTAGGGGGCAGGACTTACTACAATGAGCAGTTCTTC	CASSLGGRTYYNEQFF
few	TRBJ2-5	TRBV7-6	-	TGTGCCAGCAGTTTACAAGAGACCCAGTACTTC	CASSLQETQYF
-	TRBJ1-1	TRBV6-4	TRBD1	TGTGCCAGCAGCCGAACAGGGGCGGGGGGCATGAACACTGAAGCTTTCTTT	CASSRTGAGGMNTEAFF
-	TRBJ2-5	TRBV6-5	TRBD2	TGTGCCAGCAGTTACGAGGCGGGGGGTGTTGAGACCCAGTACTTC	CASSYEAGGVETQYF
-	TRBJ1-4	TRBV2	-	TGTGCCAGCAGTGTTAGGGGGGGAGACGAAAAACTGTTTTTT	CASSVRGGDEKLFF
-	TRBJ1-5	TRBV28	-	TGTGCCAGCAGTTTTTTTGTGGCGTTCGGCAATCAGCCCCAGCATTTT	CASSFFVAFGNQPQHF
few	TRBJ2-2	TRBV9	-	TGTGCCAGCAGCCCGATCGCCGAGTTCTGGTTTAACACCGGGGAGCTGTTTTTT	CASSPIAEFWFNTGELFF
many	TRBJ2-1	TRBV29-1	TRBD1	TGCAGCGTTGGGACAGGGGCCCTATACAATGAGCAGTTCTTC	CSVGTGALYNEQFF
-	TRBJ1-3	TRBV30	-	TGTGCCCGGATCTCCTCTGGAAACACCATATATTTT	CARISSGNTIYF
-	TRBJ1-3	TRBV9	-	TGTGCCAGCAGCCCTTCCACCCGCTCTGGAAACACCATATATTTT	CASSPSTRSGNTIYF
-	TRBJ1-1	TRBV6-1	TRBD1	TGTGCCAGCAGTGAAGACAGGGGGGACACTGAAGCTTTCTTT	CASSEDRGDTEAFF
-	TRBJ2-3	TRBV28	-	TGTGCCAGCAGTTCCCCAGATACGCAGTATTTT	CASSSPDTQYF
-	TRBJ2-7	TRBV27	-	TGTGCCAGCAGCCGGAGGACTAACTCCTACGAGCAGTACTTC	CASSRRTNSYEQYF
few	TRBJ2-5	TRBV28	-	TGTGCCAGCAGTCCCTCGAGGAGGACGAAAGAGACCCAGTACTTC	CASSPSRRTKETQYF
few	TRBJ2-3	TRBV11-2	TRBD2	TGTGCCAGCAGAGCTCAGAAGGGCGGGGGTTTTACAGATACGCAGTATTTT	CASRAQKGGGFTDTQYF
many	TRBJ1-2	TRBV28	TRBD1	TGTGCCAGCAGTCCGACCGGGACAGTAAATGGCTACACCTTC	CASSPTGTVNGYTF
-	TRBJ1-5	TRBV30	-	TGTGCCTGGAGTGTCACAGGGAATCAGCCCCAGCATTTT	CAWSVTGNQPQHF
-	TRBJ2-5	TRBV7-2	TRBD2	TGTGCCAGCAGTCATGCGGGACTAGCGGAAGAGACCCAGTACTTC	CASSHAGLAEETQYF